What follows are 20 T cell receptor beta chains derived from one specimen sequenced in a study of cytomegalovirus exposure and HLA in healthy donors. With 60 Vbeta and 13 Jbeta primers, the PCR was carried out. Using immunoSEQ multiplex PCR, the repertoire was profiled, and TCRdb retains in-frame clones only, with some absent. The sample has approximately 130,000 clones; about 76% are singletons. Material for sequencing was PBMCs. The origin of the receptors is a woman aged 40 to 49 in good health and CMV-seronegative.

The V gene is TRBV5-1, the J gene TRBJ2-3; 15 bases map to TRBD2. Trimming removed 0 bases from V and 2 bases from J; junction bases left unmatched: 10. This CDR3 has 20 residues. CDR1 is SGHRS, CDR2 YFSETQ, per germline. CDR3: CASSLGTWGTSGRTTDTQYF. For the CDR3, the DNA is TGCGCCAGCAGCTTGGGAACTTGGGGGACTAGCGGGAGGACCACAGATACGCAGTATTTT.

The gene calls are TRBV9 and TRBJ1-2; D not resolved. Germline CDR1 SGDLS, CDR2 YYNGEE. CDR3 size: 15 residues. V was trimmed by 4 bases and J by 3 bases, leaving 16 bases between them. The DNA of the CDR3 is TGTGCCAGCAGCCCAACTGTAGATCTTGACTATGGCTACACCTTC. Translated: CASSPTVDLDYGYTF. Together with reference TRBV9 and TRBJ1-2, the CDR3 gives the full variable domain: DSGVTQTPKHLITATGQRVTLRCSPRSGDLSVYWYQQSLDQGLQFLIQYYNGEERAKGNILERFSAQQFPDLHSELNLSSLELGDSALYFCASSPTVDLDYGYTFGSGTRLTVV.

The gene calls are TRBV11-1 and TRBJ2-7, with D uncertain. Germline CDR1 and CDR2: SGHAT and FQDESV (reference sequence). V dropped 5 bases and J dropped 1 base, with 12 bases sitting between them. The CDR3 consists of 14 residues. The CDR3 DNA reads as TGTGCCAGCAGCCCCCCGTTCAGTTCCTACGAGCAGTACTTC. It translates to CASSPPFSSYEQYF.

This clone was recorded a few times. The CDR3 DNA is TGTGCCAGCAGCCAAGAGCCCCCGCCCAGCAGGGCCCACAATGAGCAGTTCTTC. Translated, it gives CASSQEPPPSRAHNEQFF. J is TRBJ2-1 and V is TRBV14; TRBD1 is a possible D gene (5 bases). CDR3 length: 18 residues. The ends were cut back, 0 bases at V and 5 bases at J, with 20 bases in the middle. Per the germline V gene, CDR1 is SGHDN and CDR2 is FVKESK.

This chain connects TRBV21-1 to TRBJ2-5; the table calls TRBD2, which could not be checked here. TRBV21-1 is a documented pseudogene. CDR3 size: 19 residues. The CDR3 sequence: CASSTPHGLAGSLGETQYF. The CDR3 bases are TGTGCCAGCAGCACCCCCCACGGACTAGCGGGGAGTCTAGGGGAGACCCAGTACTTC.

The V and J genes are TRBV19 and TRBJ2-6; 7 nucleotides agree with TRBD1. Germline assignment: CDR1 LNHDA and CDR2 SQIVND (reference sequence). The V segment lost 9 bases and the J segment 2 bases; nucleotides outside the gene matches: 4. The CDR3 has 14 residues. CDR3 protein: CASSDRAGANVLTF. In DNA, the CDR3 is TGTGCCAGCTCCGACAGGGCTGGGGCCAACGTCCTGACTTTC.

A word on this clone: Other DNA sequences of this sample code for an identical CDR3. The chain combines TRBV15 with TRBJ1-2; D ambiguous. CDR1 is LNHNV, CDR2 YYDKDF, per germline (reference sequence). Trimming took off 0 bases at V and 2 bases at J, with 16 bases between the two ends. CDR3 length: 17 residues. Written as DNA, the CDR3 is TGTGCCACCAGCAGAGATCTAGGTCCGTTACAAAACTATGGCTACACCTTC. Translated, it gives CATSRDLGPLQNYGYTF.

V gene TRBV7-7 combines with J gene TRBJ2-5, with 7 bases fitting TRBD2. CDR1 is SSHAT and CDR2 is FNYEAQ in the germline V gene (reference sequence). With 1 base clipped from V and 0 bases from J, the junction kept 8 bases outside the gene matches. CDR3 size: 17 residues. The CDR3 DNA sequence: TGTGCCAGCAGCTTAGGCGTCGGGGGGACTTACCAAGAGACCCAGTACTTC. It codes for CASSLGVGGTYQETQYF.

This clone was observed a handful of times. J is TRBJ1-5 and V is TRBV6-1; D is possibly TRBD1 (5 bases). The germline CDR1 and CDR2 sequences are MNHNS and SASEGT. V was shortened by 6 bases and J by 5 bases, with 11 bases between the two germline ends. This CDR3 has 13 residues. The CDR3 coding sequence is TGTGCCAGCAGGAAGGGGTGGGATCAGCCCCAGCATTTT. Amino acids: CASRKGWDQPQHF.

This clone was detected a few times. CDR3 nucleotides: TGTGCCAGCAGTCTCCAGGGTGGGACTGAAGCTTTCTTT. Protein sequence: CASSLQGGTEAFF. This chain connects TRBV6-5 to TRBJ1-1; perhaps TRBD1 as D (5 bases). CDR3 size: 13 residues. Germline values: CDR1 MNHEY, CDR2 SVGAGI. Deletions cut 5 bases from V and 5 bases from J, with 12 bases between.

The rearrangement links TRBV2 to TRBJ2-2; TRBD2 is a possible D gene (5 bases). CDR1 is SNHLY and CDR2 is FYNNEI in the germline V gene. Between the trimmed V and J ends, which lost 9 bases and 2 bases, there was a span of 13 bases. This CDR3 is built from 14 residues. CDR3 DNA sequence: TGTGCCAGTAGCAGCGGAGCCAACACCGGGGAGCTGTTTTTT. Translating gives CASSSGANTGELFF.

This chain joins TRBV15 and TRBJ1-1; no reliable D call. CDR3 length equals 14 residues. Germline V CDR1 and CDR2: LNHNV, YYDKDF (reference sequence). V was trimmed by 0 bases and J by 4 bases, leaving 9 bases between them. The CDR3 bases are TGTGCCACCAGCAGAGATACGGGTTCCACTGAAGCTTTCTTT. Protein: CATSRDTGSTEAFF.

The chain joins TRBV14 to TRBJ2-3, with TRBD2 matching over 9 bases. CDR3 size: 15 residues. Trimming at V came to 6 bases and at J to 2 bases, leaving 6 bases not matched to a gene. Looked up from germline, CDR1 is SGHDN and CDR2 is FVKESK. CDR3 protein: CASRASGVITDTQYF. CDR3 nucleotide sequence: TGTGCCAGCAGGGCTAGCGGGGTGATCACAGATACGCAGTATTTT.

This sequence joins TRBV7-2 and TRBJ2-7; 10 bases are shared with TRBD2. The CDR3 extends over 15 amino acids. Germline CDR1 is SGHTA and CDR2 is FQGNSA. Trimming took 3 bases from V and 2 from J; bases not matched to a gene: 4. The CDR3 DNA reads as TGTGCCAGCAGCTTCAAACTAGCGGGGACCTACGAGCAGTACTTC. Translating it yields CASSFKLAGTYEQYF.

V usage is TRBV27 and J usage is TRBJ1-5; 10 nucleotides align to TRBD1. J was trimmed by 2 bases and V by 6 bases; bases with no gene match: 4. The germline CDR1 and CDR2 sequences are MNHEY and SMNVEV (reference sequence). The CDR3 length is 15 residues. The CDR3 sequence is CASRPGTGGNQPQHF. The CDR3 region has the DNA TGTGCCAGCAGGCCCGGGACAGGGGGCAATCAGCCCCAGCATTTT.

CDR3 sequence (DNA): TGTGCCACCAGCAGGGAGACAGGGGGGAACTACGAGCAGTACTTC. Residues: CATSRETGGNYEQYF. The chain couples TRBV15 to TRBJ2-7; 9 nucleotides match TRBD1. Germline V CDR1 and CDR2: LNHNV, YYDKDF (reference sequence). The CDR3 sequence is 15 residues long. With V trimmed by 3 bases and J by 3 bases, 6 bases remained unmatched.

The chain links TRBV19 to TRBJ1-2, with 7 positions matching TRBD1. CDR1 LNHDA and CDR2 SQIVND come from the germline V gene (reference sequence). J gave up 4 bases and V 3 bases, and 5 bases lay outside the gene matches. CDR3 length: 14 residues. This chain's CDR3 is CASSMDRSSYGYTF. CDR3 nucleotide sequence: TGTGCCAGTAGTATGGACAGGTCAAGCTATGGCTACACCTTC.

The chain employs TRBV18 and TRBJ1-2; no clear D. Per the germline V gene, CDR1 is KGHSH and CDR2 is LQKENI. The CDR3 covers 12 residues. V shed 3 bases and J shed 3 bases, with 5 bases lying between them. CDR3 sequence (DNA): TGTGCCAGCTCACCGTCCGACTATGGCTACACCTTC. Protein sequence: CASSPSDYGYTF.

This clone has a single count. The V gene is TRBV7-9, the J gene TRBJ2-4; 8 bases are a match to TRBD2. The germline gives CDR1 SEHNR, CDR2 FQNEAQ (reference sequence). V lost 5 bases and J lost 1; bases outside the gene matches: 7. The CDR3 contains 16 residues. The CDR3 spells CASSRGGAGAKNIQYF. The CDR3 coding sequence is TGTGCCAGCAGCCGGGGGGGCGCCGGGGCCAAAAACATTCAGTACTTC.

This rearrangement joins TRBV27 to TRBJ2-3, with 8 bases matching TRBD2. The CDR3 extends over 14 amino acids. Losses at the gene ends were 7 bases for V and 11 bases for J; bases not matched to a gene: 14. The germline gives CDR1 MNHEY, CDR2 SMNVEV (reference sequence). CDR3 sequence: CASNHELAERRQYF. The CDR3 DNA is TGTGCCAGCAATCACGAACTAGCGGAGAGGAGGCAGTATTTT.